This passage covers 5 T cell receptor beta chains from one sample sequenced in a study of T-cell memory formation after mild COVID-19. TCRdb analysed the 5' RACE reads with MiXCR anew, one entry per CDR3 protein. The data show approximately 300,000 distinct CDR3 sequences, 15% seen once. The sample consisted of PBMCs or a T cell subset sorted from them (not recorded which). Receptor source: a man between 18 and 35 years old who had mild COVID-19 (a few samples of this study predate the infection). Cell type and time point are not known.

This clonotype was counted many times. In DNA, the CDR3 is TGCGCCAGCAGCTTGCGTCCCCCCTACGAGCAGTACTTC. It specifies CASSLRPPYEQYF. The chain carries TRBV5-1 and TRBJ2-7; D ambiguous. Trimming stripped 1 base from V and 2 bases from J, with 7 bases between. Per the germline V gene, CDR1 is SGHRS and CDR2 is YFSETQ. CDR3 length: 13 amino acids.

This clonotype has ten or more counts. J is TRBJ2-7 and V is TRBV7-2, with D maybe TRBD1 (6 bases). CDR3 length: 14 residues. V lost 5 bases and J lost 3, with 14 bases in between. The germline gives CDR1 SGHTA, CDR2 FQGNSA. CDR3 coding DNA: TGTGCCAGCAGCCGGGACATCCAGCTCTACGAGCAGTACTTC. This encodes CASSRDIQLYEQYF.

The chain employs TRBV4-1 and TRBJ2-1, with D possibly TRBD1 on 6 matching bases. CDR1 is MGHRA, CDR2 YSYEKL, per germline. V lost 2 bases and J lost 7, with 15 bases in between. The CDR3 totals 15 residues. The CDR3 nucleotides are TGCGCCAGCAGCCAATATGGCAGGGGCCAGAATGAGCAGTTCTTC. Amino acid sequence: CASSQYGRGQNEQFF.

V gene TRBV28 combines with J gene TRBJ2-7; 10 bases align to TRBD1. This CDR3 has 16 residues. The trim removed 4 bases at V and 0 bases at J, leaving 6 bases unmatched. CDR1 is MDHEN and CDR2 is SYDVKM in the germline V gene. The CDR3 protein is CASSSPGQGSSYEQYV. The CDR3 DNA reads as TGTGCCAGCAGTTCCCCGGGACAGGGGAGCTCCTACGAGCAGTACGTC.

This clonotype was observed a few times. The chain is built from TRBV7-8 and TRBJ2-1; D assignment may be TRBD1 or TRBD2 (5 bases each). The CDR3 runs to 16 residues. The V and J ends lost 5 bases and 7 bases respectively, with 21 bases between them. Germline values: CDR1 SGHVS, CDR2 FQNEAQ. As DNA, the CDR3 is TGTGCCAGCAGCCCACGGGAAGAGGGGCTGACTAATGAGCAGTTCTTC. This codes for CASSPREEGLTNEQFF.